These 14 T cell receptor beta chains were all obtained from the same sample, sequenced in a study of cytomegalovirus exposure and HLA in healthy donors. The PCR ran on 60 Vbeta and 13 Jbeta primers. Some clones are missing from TCRdb's copy, which holds only in-frame ones; the method was immunoSEQ multiplex PCR. The repertoire holds around 160,000 clones, with 70% to 90% as singletons. Sequenced input: PBMCs. All receptors come from a man aged 18 to 29 in good health and CMV-seropositive.

The chain is built from TRBV10-2 and TRBJ2-5, with 9 bases matching TRBD2. Trimming removed 4 bases from V and 5 bases from J; junction bases left unmatched: 14. CDR3 length: 17 residues. CDR1 and CDR2 (germline): WSHSY, SAAADI. This chain's CDR3 is CASSAPSGGRLDETQYF. CDR3 DNA sequence: TGCGCCAGCAGTGCCCCCAGCGGGGGGAGGTTAGACGAGACCCAGTACTTC.

V and J are TRBV30 and TRBJ1-2, with TRBD1 identical over 9 bases. The CDR3 loop spans 16 amino acids. CDR1 GTSNPN and CDR2 SVGIG come from the germline V gene (reference sequence). With V trimmed by 1 base and J by 2 bases, 8 bases remained unmatched. CDR3 protein: CAWSAGQGGPNYGYTF. CDR3 DNA: TGTGCCTGGAGTGCGGGACAGGGAGGCCCAAACTATGGCTACACCTTC.

V gene TRBV7-2 combines with J gene TRBJ2-5; 7 bases align to TRBD2. V dropped 0 bases and J dropped 3; count of bases not matched to a gene: 4. CDR1 and CDR2 from the germline V gene are SGHTA and FQGNSA. The CDR3 length is 15 residues. This chain's CDR3 is CASSLAAGVEETQYF. The CDR3 DNA reads as TGTGCCAGCAGCTTAGCTGCGGGGGTGGAAGAGACCCAGTACTTC.

This sequence joins TRBV11-1 and TRBJ2-3, with 10 nucleotides matching TRBD1. This CDR3 region has 17 residues. Germline V gene data show CDR1 as SGHAT and CDR2 as FQDESV (reference sequence). Trimming removed 5 bases from V and 5 bases from J; junction bases left unmatched: 13. DNA for the CDR3: TGTGCCAGCAGCCCAGCCCAAAGGGACAGGGGCCGAGATACGCAGTATTTT. It encodes CASSPAQRDRGRDTQYF.

This chain connects TRBV9 to TRBJ2-1; 14 positions match TRBD2. CDR1 is SGDLS, CDR2 YYNGEE, per germline. V was clipped by 0 bases and J by 10 bases; unmatched bases: 12. This CDR3 is built from 18 residues. CDR3 sequence (DNA): TGTGCCAGCAGCGTAGGAGGTGCTGGACTAGCGGGGGGCGGGGAGCAGTTCTTC. This encodes CASSVGGAGLAGGGEQFF.

The chain carries TRBV2 and TRBJ2-7, with 8 bases fitting TRBD2. CDR3 length equals 13 residues. With V trimmed by 10 bases and J by 4 bases, 9 bases remained unmatched. Germline CDR1 is SNHLY and CDR2 is FYNNEI. This CDR3 is CAIQDGGAYEQYF. The CDR3 DNA reads as TGTGCCATACAAGACGGGGGGGCGTACGAGCAGTACTTC.

This chain links TRBV19 with TRBJ1-5; possible D gene TRBD1, 6 bases. This CDR3 region has 15 residues. The germline V gene has CDR1 LNHDA and CDR2 SQIVND (reference sequence). Trimming removed 7 bases from V and 3 bases from J, with 16 bases in between. The CDR3 protein is CASTPPGHHNQPQHF. In DNA, the CDR3 is TGTGCCAGTACCCCCCCGGGACACCACAATCAGCCCCAGCATTTT. The whole variable domain, filled in from reference TRBV19 and TRBJ1-5, reads DGGITQSPKYLFRKEGQNVTLSCEQNLNHDAMYWYRQDPGQGLRLIYYSQIVNDFQKGDIAEGYSVSREKKESFPLTVTSAQKNPTAFYLCASTPPGHHNQPQHFGDGTRLSIL.

The chain has TRBV14 and TRBJ2-1; TRBD1 might be the D (6 bases). The CDR3 spans 17 residues. CDR1 SGHDN and CDR2 FVKESK come from the germline V gene. The ends were cut back, 0 bases at V and 4 bases at J, with 16 bases in the middle. Here the CDR3 DNA reads TGTGCCAGCAGCCAAGATCGGGGACATAAAGGGTACAATGAGCAGTTCTTC. Translating gives CASSQDRGHKGYNEQFF.

This clone was observed a single time. The chain joins TRBV6-5 to TRBJ2-5; 8 nucleotides align to TRBD1. The germline gives CDR1 MNHEY, CDR2 SVGAGI. V was pared by 4 bases and J by 5 bases, with 9 bases of the junction left unmatched. The CDR3 length is 15 residues. The CDR3 DNA follows: TGTGCCAGCAGTTCCTCAGGGGGCGCTTCGGAGACCCAGTACTTC. It translates to CASSSSGGASETQYF.

This clone came up once. The chain joins TRBV7-8 to TRBJ2-3; tentatively, D is TRBD1 (6 bases). The CDR3 extends over 16 amino acids. Germline-derived CDR1 and CDR2 are SGHVS and FQNEAQ. The ends were cut back, 1 base at V and 3 bases at J, with 14 bases in the middle. CDR3 residues: CASSLDEGVKTDTQYF. CDR3 nucleotides: TGTGCCAGCAGCTTAGATGAGGGGGTCAAAACAGATACGCAGTATTTT.

The J gene is TRBJ1-1, the V gene TRBV18, with D unclear. The CDR3 has 17 amino acids. CDR1 KGHSH and CDR2 LQKENI come from the germline V gene. Between the trimmed V and J ends, which lost 6 bases and 2 bases, there was a span of 22 bases. DNA for the CDR3: TGTGCCAGCTCTGCATTTCGGAGTATAAGCCCCAACACTGAAGCTTTCTTT. Protein product: CASSAFRSISPNTEAFF. Complete variable domain (other parts from reference TRBV18 and TRBJ1-1): NAGVMQNPRHLVRRRGQEARLRCSPMKGHSHVYWYRQLPEEGLKFMVYLQKENIIDESGMPKERFSAEFPKEGPSILRIQQVVRGDSAAYFCASSAFRSISPNTEAFFGQGTRLTVV.

This chain links TRBV29-1 with TRBJ2-5, with TRBD1 matching over 8 bases. This CDR3 region has 13 residues. Per the germline V gene, CDR1 is SQVTM and CDR2 is ANQGSEA. With V trimmed by 4 bases and J by 2 bases, 3 bases remained unmatched. CDR3 region: CSVVGQDQETQYF. Here the CDR3 DNA reads TGCAGCGTTGTGGGACAGGATCAAGAGACCCAGTACTTC. Variable domain in full (rest from reference TRBV29-1 and TRBJ2-5): SAVISQKPSRDICQRGTSLTIQCQVDSQVTMMFWYRQQPGQSLTLIATANQGSEATYESGFVIDKFPISRPNLTFSTLTVSNMSPEDSSIYLCSVVGQDQETQYFGPGTRLLVL.

V gene TRBV7-8 combines with J gene TRBJ2-3, with a possible D match to TRBD2 (6 bases). Trimming removed 8 bases at V and 0 bases at J, with 15 bases between. Germline CDR1 and CDR2: SGHVS and FQNEAQ. The CDR3 has 15 amino acids. CDR3 DNA sequence: TGTGCCAGCGGCACGGGTGGGACTAGCACAGATACGCAGTATTTT. Protein: CASGTGGTSTDTQYF.

The CDR3 nucleotides read TGTGCCAGCAGCGTACTAGCGGGCTTCACAGATACGCAGTATTTT. It translates to CASSVLAGFTDTQYF. The genes are TRBV9 and TRBJ2-3; 8 nucleotides align to TRBD2. The CDR3 runs to 15 residues. Per germline, CDR1 SGDLS and CDR2 YYNGEE. V lost 1 base, J lost 2 bases, and 3 bases stayed unmatched.